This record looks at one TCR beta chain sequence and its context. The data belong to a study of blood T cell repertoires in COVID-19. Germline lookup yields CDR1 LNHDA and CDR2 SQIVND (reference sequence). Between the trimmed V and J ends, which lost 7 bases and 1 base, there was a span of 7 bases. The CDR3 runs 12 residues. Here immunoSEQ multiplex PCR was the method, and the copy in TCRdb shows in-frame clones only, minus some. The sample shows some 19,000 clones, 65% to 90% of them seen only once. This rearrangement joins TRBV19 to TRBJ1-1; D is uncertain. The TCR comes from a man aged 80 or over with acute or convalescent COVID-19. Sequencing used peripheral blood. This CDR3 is CASTLGNTEAFF. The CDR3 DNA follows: TGTGCCAGTACCCTAGGGAACACTGAAGCTTTCTTT.